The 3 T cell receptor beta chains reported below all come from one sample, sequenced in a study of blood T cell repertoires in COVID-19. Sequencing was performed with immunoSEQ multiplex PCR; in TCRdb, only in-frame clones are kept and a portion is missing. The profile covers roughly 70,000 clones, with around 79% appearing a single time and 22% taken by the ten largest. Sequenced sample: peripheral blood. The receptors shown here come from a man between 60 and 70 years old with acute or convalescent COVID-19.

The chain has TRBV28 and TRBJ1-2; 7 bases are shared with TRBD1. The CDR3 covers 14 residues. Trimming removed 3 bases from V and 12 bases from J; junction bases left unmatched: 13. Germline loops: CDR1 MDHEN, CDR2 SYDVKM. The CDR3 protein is CASSLARGRRGDTF. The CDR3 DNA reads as TGTGCCAGCAGTTTGGCGAGGGGGCGAAGGGGTGACACCTTC.

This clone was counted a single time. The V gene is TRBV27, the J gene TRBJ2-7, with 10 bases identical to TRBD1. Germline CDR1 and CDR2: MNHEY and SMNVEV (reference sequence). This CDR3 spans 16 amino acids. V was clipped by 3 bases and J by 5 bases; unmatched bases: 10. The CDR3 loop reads CASSFDQGTGVHEQYF. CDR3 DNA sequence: TGTGCCAGCAGTTTTGACCAAGGGACAGGGGTCCACGAGCAGTACTTC.

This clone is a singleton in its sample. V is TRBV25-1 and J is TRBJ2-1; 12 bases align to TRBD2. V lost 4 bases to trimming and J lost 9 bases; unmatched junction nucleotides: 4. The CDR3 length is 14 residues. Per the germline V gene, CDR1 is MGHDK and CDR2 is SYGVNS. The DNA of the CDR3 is TGTGCCAGCAGTGTAGGACTAGCGGGAAGTGAGCAGTTCTTC. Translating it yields CASSVGLAGSEQFF.